These T cell receptor beta chains were read from a single sample in a study of OX40 agonist ivuxolimab in advanced cancers. Generated by immunoSEQ multiplex PCR, the TCRdb table keeps only in-frame clones and is missing some. The data hold under 100,000 clones, with over 65% observed a single time. Sequences were derived from CD4+ or CD8+ T cells sorted from blood, sampled in a trial of the OX40 agonist ivuxolimab. The receptors here all came from an adult with an advanced solid tumor such as melanoma, head and neck, liver or kidney cancer. CDR3s include the opening cysteine and the closing phenylalanine or tryptophan. Each record gives: J gene, V gene, CDR3 protein.

j_call: TRBJ2-5; v_call: TRBV5-6; cdr3_aa: CASSWYSQETQYF
j_call: TRBJ2-5; v_call: TRBV5-6; cdr3_aa: CASSLRQEETQYF
j_call: .; v_call: TRBV9; cdr3_aa: CASSVSGRGHEQYF
j_call: TRBJ2-5; v_call: TRBV5-1; cdr3_aa: CASSLGQGGQETQYF
j_call: TRBJ1-1; v_call: TRBV4-1; cdr3_aa: CASSQGGQLNTEAFF
j_call: TRBJ2-5; v_call: TRBV7-3; cdr3_aa: CASSLNSRETQYF
j_call: TRBJ2-7; v_call: TRBV21-1; cdr3_aa: CASSTEVETRDEQYF
j_call: TRBJ1-4; v_call: TRBV30; cdr3_aa: CAWGDLDNEKLFF
j_call: TRBJ1-2; v_call: TRBV30; cdr3_aa: CAWKGKDRAYGYTF
j_call: TRBJ2-5; v_call: TRBV4-2; cdr3_aa: CASSQSTVQETQYF
j_call: TRBJ2-7; v_call: TRBV7-6; cdr3_aa: CASSRSRGANEQYF
j_call: TRBJ2-1; v_call: TRBV11-2; cdr3_aa: CASSLVGNNEQFF
j_call: TRBJ2-7; v_call: TRBV7-2; cdr3_aa: CASSLVESHEQYF
j_call: TRBJ2-1; v_call: TRBV2; cdr3_aa: CASRGGRGSYNEQFF
j_call: TRBJ2-1; v_call: TRBV2; cdr3_aa: CASSEGLAIGTEQFF
j_call: TRBJ2-7; v_call: TRBV30; cdr3_aa: CAWSQQFYEQYF
j_call: TRBJ2-3; v_call: TRBV5-1; cdr3_aa: CASSPGGQLSDTQYF
j_call: TRBJ2-1; v_call: TRBV11-2; cdr3_aa: CASSSPRDRGNEQFF
j_call: TRBJ2-3; v_call: TRBV7-8; cdr3_aa: CASSQGLNRQYF
j_call: TRBJ2-3; v_call: TRBV5-1; cdr3_aa: CASREATNTDTQYF
j_call: TRBJ2-3; v_call: TRBV2; cdr3_aa: CASSKDGGTDTQYF
j_call: TRBJ2-5; v_call: TRBV4-1; cdr3_aa: CASSQTLLAGGLKTQYF
j_call: TRBJ2-5; v_call: TRBV19; cdr3_aa: CASNRDLLQETQYF
j_call: TRBJ1-6; v_call: TRBV6-5; cdr3_aa: CASSYSDPSRSPLHF
j_call: TRBJ1-6; v_call: TRBV2; cdr3_aa: CASSADPNSPLHF
j_call: TRBJ2-6; v_call: TRBV4-2; cdr3_aa: CASSPSAGNSGANVLTF
j_call: TRBJ1-1; v_call: TRBV18; cdr3_aa: CASSPRPGGNTEAFF
j_call: TRBJ2-7; v_call: TRBV14; cdr3_aa: CASSPQGYEQYF
j_call: TRBJ1-1; v_call: TRBV18; cdr3_aa: CASSPRYSENTEAFF
j_call: TRBJ2-3; v_call: TRBV7-2; cdr3_aa: CASSLSATDTQYF
j_call: TRBJ2-7; v_call: TRBV10-3; cdr3_aa: CAISERLAGGGSYEQYF
j_call: TRBJ1-6; v_call: TRBV6-5; cdr3_aa: CASSSTGTGESPLHF
j_call: TRBJ1-5; v_call: TRBV30; cdr3_aa: CAWSRNTNQPQHF
j_call: TRBJ2-7; v_call: TRBV7-2; cdr3_aa: CASNGAGGGRYEQYF
j_call: .; v_call: TRBV28; cdr3_aa: CASTQGRSEQYF
j_call: TRBJ1-5; v_call: TRBV10-3; cdr3_aa: CAIQDRGGQPQHF
j_call: TRBJ1-2; v_call: TRBV11-2; cdr3_aa: CASSPEGVHQSHYGYTF
j_call: TRBJ2-7; v_call: TRBV18; cdr3_aa: CASSPPETFGEQYF
j_call: TRBJ1-5; v_call: TRBV2; cdr3_aa: CASSVNGGRAQHF
j_call: TRBJ1-2; v_call: TRBV29-1; cdr3_aa: CSVDRVEGYTF
j_call: TRBJ1-3; v_call: TRBV6-1; cdr3_aa: CASSEAPGRLDTIYF
j_call: TRBJ1-2; v_call: TRBV5-6; cdr3_aa: CASSPRRDRQGGTF